These 13 T cell receptor beta chains came from one sample sequenced in a study of brain T cells in children with intractable seizures. Time point: blood from clinic visit 5 months post-surgery; TSC patient then seizure free. Clones were sequenced by immunoSEQ multiplex PCR, and TCRdb holds only the in-frame ones, with some missing. The sample contains hundreds of thousands of clones, 93% of which appear only once. The sequenced sample was peripheral blood, obtained about 5 months after surgery. Receptors were obtained from a boy younger than two with tuberous sclerosis and intractable seizures.

The V gene is TRBV7-2, the J gene TRBJ1-4; no reliable D call. The germline gives CDR1 SGHTA, CDR2 FQGNSA. CDR3 length: 15 residues. Trimming took 1 base from V and 5 from J, leaving 11 bases between them. The chain's CDR3 is CASSLVADPNEKLFF. CDR3 in DNA: TGTGCCAGCAGCTTAGTTGCAGACCCGAATGAAAAACTGTTTTTT.

The gene calls are TRBV6-5 and TRBJ2-1; 7 positions agree with TRBD2. Germline values: CDR1 MNHEY, CDR2 SVGAGI. The CDR3 consists of 16 residues. V shed 2 bases, J shed 13 bases, and the junction held 17 bases outside the gene matches. CDR3 loop: CASSYGSAGDGKVQFF. The CDR3 DNA is TGTGCCAGCAGTTACGGGTCCGCGGGAGACGGCAAAGTACAGTTCTTC.

This clone was recorded only once. The genes are TRBV19 and TRBJ2-1, with D uncertain. Germline values: CDR1 LNHDA, CDR2 SQIVND (reference sequence). Trimming removed 3 bases at V and 6 bases at J, with 6 bases between. The CDR3 totals 12 residues. In nucleotides, the CDR3 is TGTGCCAGTAGTATGATACGCAATGAGCAGTTCTTC. Amino acid sequence: CASSMIRNEQFF. The full variable domain, with the rest looked up from reference TRBV19 and TRBJ2-1, is DGGITQSPKYLFRKEGQNVTLSCEQNLNHDAMYWYRQDPGQGLRLIYYSQIVNDFQKGDIAEGYSVSREKKESFPLTVTSAQKNPTAFYLCASSMIRNEQFFGPGTRLTVL.

The genes are TRBV28 and TRBJ2-7; tentatively, D is TRBD1 (5 bases). CDR1 MDHEN and CDR2 SYDVKM come from the germline V gene. The CDR3 spans 14 residues. V was shortened by 3 bases and J by 5 bases, with 14 bases between the two germline ends. The CDR3 loop is CASSFTRGGNEQYF. CDR3 DNA: TGTGCCAGCAGTTTTACAAGGGGTGGCAACGAGCAGTACTTC. Full variable domain (outside the CDR3, taken from reference TRBV28 and TRBJ2-7): DVKVTQSSRYLVKRTGEKVFLECVQDMDHENMFWYRQDPGLGLRLIYFSYDVKMKEKGDIPEGYSVSREKKERFSLILESASTNQTSMYLCASSFTRGGNEQYFGPGTRLTVT.

The rearrangement joins TRBV20-1 to TRBJ2-2, with 12 nucleotides matching TRBD2. This CDR3 region has 16 residues. V lost 3 bases, J lost 4 bases, and 6 bases stayed unmatched. Germline CDR1 is DFQATT and CDR2 is SNEGSKA (reference sequence). Here the CDR3 DNA reads TGCAGTGCTAGTCTAGCGGGGGGGCCGGGCACCGGGGAGCTGTTTTTT. It yields the protein CSASLAGGPGTGELFF.

This chain uses TRBV28 with TRBJ2-3; 8 positions agree with TRBD1. Germline V gene sequence: CDR1 MDHEN, CDR2 SYDVKM. The CDR3 contains 17 residues. The ends lost 2 bases at V and 1 base at J; junction bases unmatched: 8. Here the CDR3 reads CASSLNGQGGGTDTQYF. In DNA, the CDR3 is TGTGCCAGCAGTTTAAACGGACAGGGAGGCGGCACAGATACGCAGTATTTT.

This clone was observed a few times. V usage is TRBV15 and J usage is TRBJ1-2; D possibly corresponds to TRBD1 (5 bases). Germline V CDR1 and CDR2: LNHNV, YYDKDF (reference sequence). CDR3 length: 18 residues. The germline V and J ends were trimmed by 3 bases and 5 bases, with 25 bases remaining between them. In DNA, the CDR3 is TGTGCCACCAGCAGTATCTTAGGGACTGCATCCACCTTATATGGCTACACCTTC. It encodes CATSSILGTASTLYGYTF. The full variable domain, its missing parts supplied by reference TRBV15 and TRBJ1-2, is DAMVIQNPRYQVTQFGKPVTLSCSQTLNHNVMYWYQQKSSQAPKLLFHYYDKDFNNEADTPDNFQSRRPNTSFCFLDIRSPGLGDTAMYLCATSSILGTASTLYGYTFGSGTRLTVV.

This clone was picked up one time. The genes are TRBV24-1 and TRBJ1-1, with unresolved D. The CDR3 sequence is 13 residues long. The V gene's germline CDR1 is KGHDR and CDR2 SFDVKD. The germline V and J ends were trimmed by 2 bases and 5 bases, with 8 bases remaining between them. The CDR3 bases are TGTGCCACCAGTGATTCCGTAGTAACTGAAGCTTTCTTT. Translating it yields CATSDSVVTEAFF.

The chain carries TRBV7-3 and TRBJ2-7, with 13 nucleotides matching TRBD2. With V trimmed by 4 bases and J by 7 bases, 4 bases remained unmatched. Germline CDR1 is SGHTA and CDR2 is FQGTGA. CDR3 length: 14 amino acids. The chain's CDR3 is CASSSGLAGDEQYF. The CDR3 DNA sequence: TGTGCCAGCAGCTCCGGACTAGCGGGAGATGAGCAGTACTTC.

This clone was observed a few times. The rearrangement uses TRBV6-5 and TRBJ1-1; 7 bases agree with TRBD1. V trimming: 4 bases; J trimming: 3 bases; junction bases outside the gene matches: 5. This CDR3 spans 14 amino acids. Germline V gene lookup returns CDR1 MNHEY and CDR2 SVGAGI. As DNA, the CDR3 is TGTGCCAGCAGTTTTCCGGGACAGCACACTGAAGCTTTCTTT. Amino acids: CASSFPGQHTEAFF.

The CDR3 is CASSFTGTVYEQYF. CDR3 nucleotides: TGTGCCAGCAGCTTCACGGGGACGGTCTACGAGCAGTACTTC. The chain combines TRBV7-2 with TRBJ2-7; D could derive from TRBD1 or TRBD2 (5 bases each). CDR3 length equals 14 residues. Germline CDR1 and CDR2: SGHTA and FQGNSA. The V gene lost 3 bases and the J gene lost 3 bases, with 12 bases spanning the gap. Variable domain in full (rest from reference TRBV7-2 and TRBJ2-7): GAGVSQSPSNKVTEKGKDVELRCDPISGHTALYWYRQSLGQGLEFLIYFQGNSAPDKSGLPSDRFSAERTGGSVSTLTIQRTQQEDSAVYLCASSFTGTVYEQYFGPGTRLTVT.

This rearrangement joins TRBV7-3 to TRBJ2-5; the match to TRBD1 covers 11 bases. The CDR3 loop spans 15 amino acids. V shed 3 bases and J 4 bases; nucleotides not matched to a gene: 4. Germline V gene lookup returns CDR1 SGHTA and CDR2 FQGTGA. The CDR3 sequence: CASSFGQGARETQYF. The CDR3 coding sequence is TGTGCCAGCAGCTTCGGACAGGGGGCTCGAGAGACCCAGTACTTC.

The rearrangement links TRBV15 to TRBJ2-5, with 10 bases that match TRBD2. The J segment lost 3 bases and the V segment lost 5 bases, leaving 6 bases of the junction unmatched. CDR1 and CDR2 (germline): LNHNV, YYDKDF (reference sequence). The CDR3 loop spans 15 amino acids. The CDR3 DNA reads TGTGCCACCAGCCCAAGCGGGAGGGTAGAAGAGACCCAGTACTTC. It translates to CATSPSGRVEETQYF.